This T cell receptor beta chain was identified in a study of blood T cell repertoires in COVID-19. Repertoires were generated with immunoSEQ multiplex PCR, while TCRdb's copy carries only in-frame clones and drops some. The table shows 320,000 or so clones, with 75% to 90% occurring only once. The junction had 11 bases not matched to a gene; V was cut back by 1 base and J by 9 bases. The CDR3 sequence is 16 residues long. Germline CDR1 reads SGHVS; CDR2 reads FNYEAQ. Living in about two dozen US areas, the participants were between about 18 and 90 years of age. The sample comprised PBMCs or T cells enriched from blood (not recorded which). The chain is built from TRBV7-6 and TRBJ1-5, with 8 bases identical to TRBD1. The receptor's source is a man aged 25-45 years who had recovered from COVID-19. DNA of the CDR3: TGTGCCAGCAGCTTAGTCGCAGGGGGCGAAATAGGGCCCCAGCATTTT. This encodes CASSLVAGGEIGPQHF.